The 22 T cell receptor beta chains given below trace back to one sample, sequenced in a study of beta chain features in type 1 diabetes. General study points: Type 1 diabetes patients had TCRB CDR3s that were shorter (moderately but significantly so) in all four CD4+ subsets.

Reverse transcription of all isolated RNA meant that expressed TCRB transcripts were sequenced. TCRdb keeps only in-frame clones here, not all; method: immunoSEQ multiplex PCR. The data contain approximately 160,000 clones, over 55% of them seen just once; the ten biggest clones take up approximately 0.09%. Antigens for these TCRs are unknown. Sample: naive CD4+ T cells from blood. The receptors derive from a man younger than 40 with type 1 diabetes.

In this sample, this clone turned up a few times. Other DNA sequences within the sample encode an identical CDR3. The V call is TRBV30, the J call TRBJ1-2, with no clear D. This CDR3 contains 11 residues. Germline CDR1 reads GTSNPN; CDR2 reads SVGIG (reference sequence). Deletions cut 2 bases from V and 0 bases from J, with 1 base between. CDR3 sequence reads: CAWSPNYGYTF. DNA for the CDR3: TGTGCCTGGAGTCCTAACTATGGCTACACCTTC.

The gene calls are TRBV20-1 and TRBJ2-3; D remains unclear. Looked up from germline, CDR1 is DFQATT and CDR2 is SNEGSKA (reference sequence). The V end lost 6 bases, the J end lost 4 bases, and 8 bases lay between the germline ends. CDR3 size: 11 residues. The CDR3 region is CSAVQSDTQYF. In DNA form, the CDR3 reads TGCAGTGCAGTACAGTCAGATACGCAGTATTTT.

J is TRBJ2-7 and V is TRBV29-1; 9 nucleotides line up with TRBD1. The CDR3 consists of 13 residues. Germline CDR1 reads SQVTM; CDR2 reads ANQGSEA. Unmatched junction bases numbered 6, after V lost 6 bases and J lost 3 bases. The CDR3 DNA sequence: TGCAGCGTGGTAGGACAGGGGTACTACGAGCAGTACTTC. This sequence encodes CSVVGQGYYEQYF.

The chain carries TRBV9 and TRBJ2-3; D is uncertain. V was clipped by 6 bases and J by 1 base, with 12 bases between them. Germline-derived CDR1 and CDR2 are SGDLS and YYNGEE. The CDR3 sequence is 14 residues long. The CDR3 spells CASTGSRGTDTQYF. DNA for the CDR3: TGTGCCAGCACAGGTAGTCGGGGCACAGATACGCAGTATTTT.

This clone has a handful of counts. Here the CDR3 DNA reads TGTGCCAGCAGCGCCCAGGAGGGCAATGAGCAGTTCTTC. As protein: CASSAQEGNEQFF. This chain uses TRBV9 with TRBJ2-1; a weak D match, TRBD2 (6 bases). The CDR3 covers 13 residues. In germline, CDR1 is SGDLS, CDR2 YYNGEE. V was shortened by 3 bases and J by 6 bases, with 10 bases between the two germline ends.

The chain combines TRBV29-1 with TRBJ2-2; D is perhaps TRBD1 (5 bases). Trimming removed 3 bases from V and 4 bases from J, with 12 bases in between. The CDR3 covers 14 residues. From germline, CDR1 is SQVTM and CDR2 ANQGSEA. The CDR3: CSVEDKARTGELFF. DNA of the CDR3: TGCAGCGTTGAGGACAAGGCACGCACCGGGGAGCTGTTTTTT.

The chain joins TRBV6-5 to TRBJ2-7, with D tentatively TRBD1 or TRBD2 (5 bases each). The length of the CDR3 is 11 residues. V gave up 5 bases and J gave up 5 bases, with 7 bases separating them. Germline V CDR1 and CDR2: MNHEY, SVGAGI. CDR3 coding DNA: TGTGCCAGCAGTAGGGGAGACGAGCAGTACTTC. Protein: CASSRGDEQYF.

V gene TRBV14 combines with J gene TRBJ2-1; D is ambiguous. The V and J ends lost 4 bases and 0 bases respectively, with 7 bases between them. Germline V lookup: CDR1 SGHDN, CDR2 FVKESK. The CDR3 contains 14 residues. CDR3: CASSLQTSYNEQFF. In DNA form, the CDR3 reads TGTGCCAGCAGCCTTCAAACCTCCTACAATGAGCAGTTCTTC.

The chain carries TRBV30 and TRBJ1-3, with D hard to call. V gave up 5 bases and J gave up 3 bases, with 11 bases separating them. Germline values: CDR1 GTSNPN, CDR2 SVGIG (reference sequence). This CDR3 spans 13 amino acids. The chain's CDR3 is CAWDGLNGNTIYF. For the CDR3, the DNA is TGTGCCTGGGACGGGCTAAATGGAAACACCATATATTTT.

The CDR3 is CASSYSRSREQFF. The CDR3 DNA reads TGTGCCAGCAGTTACTCGAGGTCCCGTGAGCAGTTCTTC. The chain has TRBV6-5 and TRBJ2-1; D is undetermined. The CDR3 length is 13 residues. Germline values: CDR1 MNHEY, CDR2 SVGAGI. Trimming left V 0 bases short and J 9 bases short, with 9 bases between.

This clone occurred a few times. The rearrangement joins TRBV19 to TRBJ2-5, with D possibly being TRBD1 (5 bases). CDR3 size: 13 residues. V lost 4 bases to trimming and J lost 0 bases, with 6 bases between them. Germline-derived CDR1 and CDR2 are LNHDA and SQIVND (reference sequence). In nucleotides, the CDR3 is TGTGCCAGTAGTACAGGGTACCAAGAGACCCAGTACTTC. Protein sequence: CASSTGYQETQYF.

This clone was counted once. V and J are TRBV30 and TRBJ1-6; D is unresolved. The V end lost 3 bases, the J end lost 8 bases, and 8 bases lay between the germline ends. The CDR3 is 12 residues long. CDR1 GTSNPN and CDR2 SVGIG come from the germline V gene (reference sequence). The CDR3 region has the DNA TGTGCCTGGAGGGGTGTGTATTCACCCCTCCACTTT. Translated: CAWRGVYSPLHF.

In its sample, this clone was seen a few times. The chain is built from TRBV27 and TRBJ2-7; D gene uncertain. The CDR3 contains 12 residues. Germline CDR1 MNHEY, CDR2 SMNVEV (reference sequence). The ends were cut back, 8 bases at V and 5 bases at J, with 13 bases in the middle. In DNA, the CDR3 is TGTGCCAGCCGGCCCCAGGCGGACGAGCAGTACTTC. It translates to CASRPQADEQYF.

CDR3 DNA sequence: TGCGCCAGCAGCCAAGAGAGACTACCAGGGGATACGCAGTATTTT. Protein: CASSQERLPGDTQYF. The V and J genes are TRBV4-1 and TRBJ2-3, with D perhaps given as TRBD1 or TRBD2 (5 bases each). Germline V gives CDR1 MGHRA, CDR2 YSYEKL. CDR3 length: 15 residues. V shed 0 bases and J shed 6 bases, with 13 bases lying between them.

The sample holds one count of this clone. The V and J genes are TRBV28 and TRBJ2-7; no reliable D call. Trimming removed 1 base from V and 1 base from J, with 11 bases in between. Germline CDR1 is MDHEN and CDR2 is SYDVKM. CDR3 length: 15 amino acids. The CDR3 region is CASSLLSPVSYEQYF. The CDR3 DNA follows: TGTGCCAGCAGTTTATTATCCCCAGTTTCCTACGAGCAGTACTTC.

This clone was seen just once. The J gene is TRBJ2-5, the V gene TRBV7-2; 11 bases line up with TRBD2. CDR3 length equals 15 residues. Trimming cost V 5 bases and J 2 bases; bases outside gene matches: 4. Per the germline V gene, CDR1 is SGHTA and CDR2 is FQGNSA. This CDR3 reads CASSSGTSGQETQYF. The DNA of the CDR3 is TGTGCCAGCAGCAGCGGGACTAGCGGTCAAGAGACCCAGTACTTC. Based on the CDR3 plus reference TRBV7-2 and TRBJ2-5, the full variable domain is GAGVSQSPSNKVTEKGKDVELRCDPISGHTALYWYRQSLGQGLEFLIYFQGNSAPDKSGLPSDRFSAERTGGSVSTLTIQRTQQEDSAVYLCASSSGTSGQETQYFGPGTRLLVL.

The chain recombines TRBV5-1 with TRBJ1-1; unclear D gene. The CDR3 runs 13 residues. Germline V gene sequence: CDR1 SGHRS, CDR2 YFSETQ. V dropped 4 bases and J dropped 1 base, with 8 bases sitting between them. The CDR3: CASSSQWNTEAFF. The CDR3 nucleotides read TGCGCCAGCAGCAGCCAATGGAACACTGAAGCTTTCTTT. The full variable domain, with the rest looked up from reference TRBV5-1 and TRBJ1-1, is KAGVTQTPRYLIKTRGQQVTLSCSPISGHRSVSWYQQTPGQGLQFLFEYFSETQRNKGNFPGRFSGRQFSNSRSEMNVSTLELGDSALYLCASSSQWNTEAFFGQGTRLTVV.

The V and J genes are TRBV5-4 and TRBJ1-1; unclear D gene. From germline, CDR1 is SGHNT and CDR2 YYREEE (reference sequence). The V gene lost 6 bases and the J gene lost 0 bases, with 18 bases spanning the gap. The CDR3 is 16 residues long. The CDR3 coding sequence is TGTGCCAGCATCCCGAACGGGCGTTTCCTGAACACTGAAGCTTTCTTT. This sequence encodes CASIPNGRFLNTEAFF.

V is TRBV5-4 and J is TRBJ2-7, with 8 bases identical to TRBD1. The V gene end was trimmed by 0 bases and the J gene end by 2 bases; junction bases not matched to a gene: 7. CDR1 and CDR2 from the germline V gene are SGHNT and YYREEE (reference sequence). This CDR3 spans 16 amino acids. CDR3 loop: CASSLAGTGRTYEQYF. CDR3 DNA sequence: TGTGCCAGCAGCTTGGCAGGGACAGGTAGAACCTACGAGCAGTACTTC. Drawing the rest from reference TRBV5-4 and TRBJ2-7, the complete variable domain is ETGVTQSPTHLIKTRGQQVTLRCSSQSGHNTVSWYQQALGQGPQFIFQYYREEENGRGNFPPRFSGLQFPNYSSELNVNALELDDSALYLCASSLAGTGRTYEQYFGPGTRLTVT.

The chain couples TRBV13 to TRBJ1-6; the D gene is possibly TRBD1 (5 bases). Trimming took 3 bases from V and 7 from J, leaving 10 bases between them. The CDR3 has 14 amino acids. The germline V gene encodes CDR1 PRHDT and CDR2 FYEKMQ (reference sequence). CDR3 bases: TGTGCCAGCAGCTTCCGCGGGGCGAATTCACCCCTCCACTTT. Protein sequence: CASSFRGANSPLHF. The whole variable domain, filled in from reference TRBV13 and TRBJ1-6, reads AAGVIQSPRHLIKEKRETATLKCYPIPRHDTVYWYQQGPGQDPQFLISFYEKMQSDKGSIPDRFSAQQFSDYHSELNMSSLELGDSALYFCASSFRGANSPLHFGNGTRLTVT.

The chain combines TRBV30 with TRBJ1-2, with 9 bases identical to TRBD1. The CDR3 runs to 14 residues. From germline, CDR1 is GTSNPN and CDR2 SVGIG (reference sequence). V trimming: 0 bases; J trimming: 8 bases; junction bases outside the gene matches: 7. The CDR3 spells CAWSVLRTGEGYTF. DNA of the CDR3: TGTGCCTGGAGTGTACTTAGGACAGGGGAAGGCTACACCTTC.

Worth noting for this clone: Within the sample, other DNA sequences also encode this same CDR3. DNA for the CDR3: TGTGCCAGCTCACCGGACAGGGACTATGGCTACACCTTC. Its protein is CASSPDRDYGYTF. This chain links TRBV18 with TRBJ1-2; 8 nucleotides match TRBD1. CDR1 is KGHSH and CDR2 is LQKENI in the germline V gene. With 3 bases clipped from V and 3 bases from J, the junction kept 0 bases outside the gene matches. The CDR3 spans 13 residues.